This T cell receptor beta chain was profiled in a study of T cells in Graves' hyperthyroidism and ophthalmopathy. From germline, CDR1 is SGHTA and CDR2 FQGNSA. This CDR3 comprises 16 residues. The CDR3 regions of TCR beta were amplified from RNA transcripts. When the TCR CDR3 underwent first-round RT-PCR, the HTBI primer set was used. TCRdb called the multiplex PCR reads again in MiXCR, with one record for every CDR3 protein. The sample carries about 680,000 distinct CDR3 sequences, around a third recorded once. Study outcomes and limitations: Ophthalmopathy prediction by the model preceded onset by a median roughly 6 months. Blood also contained most expanded thyroid clonotypes above 0.001.

Orbital computed tomography, thyroid ultrasound, serum thyroxine and TRAb, and clinical symptoms together informed the diagnoses. PBMCs came from more than 8.5 ml fresh peripheral blood. Of note for this clonotype: Its antigen is currently unknown. At one end the junction does not follow the germline gene, possibly because of a read error.

The sequenced sample was blood. The chain combines TRBV7-2 with TRBJ2-7; 12 bases agree with TRBD1. This receptor was obtained from a woman in her thirties or forties with Graves' hyperthyroidism. The CDR3 here is CANSGPGQGALYEQYF. Here the CDR3 DNA reads TGTGCCAACAGCGGACCGGGACAGGGGGCGCTTTACGAGCAGTACTTC.